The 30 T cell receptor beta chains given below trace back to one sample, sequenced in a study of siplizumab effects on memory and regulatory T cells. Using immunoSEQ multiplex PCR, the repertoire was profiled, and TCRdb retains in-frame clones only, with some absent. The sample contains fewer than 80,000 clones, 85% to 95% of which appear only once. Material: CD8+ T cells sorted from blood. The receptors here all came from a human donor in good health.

For the CDR3, the DNA is TGTGCCAGCAGTTACCCAGAACCCGGGACGGATGGCTACACCTTC. This encodes CASSYPEPGTDGYTF. The chain has TRBV6-5 and TRBJ1-2, with D possibly being TRBD1 (5 bases). In germline, CDR1 is MNHEY, CDR2 SVGAGI. The V gene lost 2 bases and the J gene lost 6 bases, with 16 bases spanning the gap. The CDR3 is 15 amino acids.

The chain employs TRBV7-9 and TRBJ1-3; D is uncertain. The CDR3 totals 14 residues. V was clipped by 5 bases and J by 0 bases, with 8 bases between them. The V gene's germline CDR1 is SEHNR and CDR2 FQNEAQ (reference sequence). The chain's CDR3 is CASSVTGSGNTIYF. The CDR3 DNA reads TGTGCCAGCAGCGTTACTGGCTCTGGAAACACCATATATTTT.

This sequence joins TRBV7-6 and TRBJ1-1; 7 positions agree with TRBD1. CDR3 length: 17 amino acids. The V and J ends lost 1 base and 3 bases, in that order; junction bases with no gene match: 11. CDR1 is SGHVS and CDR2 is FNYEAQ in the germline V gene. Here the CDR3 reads CASSLDSSDRRDTEAFF. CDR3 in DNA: TGTGCCAGCAGCTTAGATTCTTCGGACAGGCGGGACACTGAAGCTTTCTTT.

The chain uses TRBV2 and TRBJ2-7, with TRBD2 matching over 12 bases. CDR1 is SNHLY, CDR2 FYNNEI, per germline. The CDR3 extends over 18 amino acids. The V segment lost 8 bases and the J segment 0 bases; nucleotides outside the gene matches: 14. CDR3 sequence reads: CASEGVGTSGRSSYEQYF. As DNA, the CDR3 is TGTGCCAGCGAGGGAGTTGGGACTAGCGGGCGGAGCTCCTACGAGCAGTACTTC.

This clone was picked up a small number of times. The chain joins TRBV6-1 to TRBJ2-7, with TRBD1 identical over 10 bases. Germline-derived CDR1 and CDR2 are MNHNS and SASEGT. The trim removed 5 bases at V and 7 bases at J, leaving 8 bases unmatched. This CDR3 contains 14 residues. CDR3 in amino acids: CASSPGTGVEEQYF. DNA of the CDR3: TGTGCCAGCAGTCCGGGGACAGGGGTGGAGGAGCAGTACTTC.

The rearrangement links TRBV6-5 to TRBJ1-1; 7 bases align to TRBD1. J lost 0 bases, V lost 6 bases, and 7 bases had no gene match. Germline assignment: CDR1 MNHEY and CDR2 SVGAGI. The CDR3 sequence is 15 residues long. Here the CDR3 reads CASSQGVEVNTEAFF. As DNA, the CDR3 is TGTGCCAGCAGCCAGGGGGTTGAGGTGAACACTGAAGCTTTCTTT.

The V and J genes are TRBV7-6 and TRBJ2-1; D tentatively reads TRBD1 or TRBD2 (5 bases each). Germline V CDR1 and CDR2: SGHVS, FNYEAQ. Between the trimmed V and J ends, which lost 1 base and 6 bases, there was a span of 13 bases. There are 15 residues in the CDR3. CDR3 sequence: CASSLGGVTVNEQFF. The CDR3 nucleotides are TGTGCCAGCAGCTTAGGAGGGGTTACGGTCAATGAGCAGTTCTTC.

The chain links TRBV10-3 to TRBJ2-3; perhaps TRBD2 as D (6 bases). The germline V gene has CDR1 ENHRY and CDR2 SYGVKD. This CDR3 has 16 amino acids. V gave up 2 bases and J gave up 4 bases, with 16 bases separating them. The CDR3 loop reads CAISEPGGEASDTQYF. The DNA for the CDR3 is TGTGCCATCAGTGAGCCCGGCGGGGAAGCTTCAGATACGCAGTATTTT.

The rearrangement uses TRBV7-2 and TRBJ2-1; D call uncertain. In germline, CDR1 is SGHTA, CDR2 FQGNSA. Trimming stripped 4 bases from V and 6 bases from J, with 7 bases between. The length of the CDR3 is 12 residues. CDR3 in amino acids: CASSYPANEQFF. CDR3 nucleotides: TGTGCCAGCAGCTATCCCGCCAATGAGCAGTTCTTC.

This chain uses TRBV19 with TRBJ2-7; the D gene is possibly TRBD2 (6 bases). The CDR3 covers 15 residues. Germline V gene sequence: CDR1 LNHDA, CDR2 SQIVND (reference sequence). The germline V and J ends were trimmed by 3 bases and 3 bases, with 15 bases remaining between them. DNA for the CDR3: TGTGCCAGTAGTATCTCTGGGGGAGGATTCTACGAGCAGTACTTC. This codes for CASSISGGGFYEQYF.

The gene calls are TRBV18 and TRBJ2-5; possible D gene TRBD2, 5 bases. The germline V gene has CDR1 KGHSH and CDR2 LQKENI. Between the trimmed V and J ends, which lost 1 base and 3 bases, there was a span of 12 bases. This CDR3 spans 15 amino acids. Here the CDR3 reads CASSPLGLAEETQYF. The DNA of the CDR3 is TGTGCCAGCTCACCACTGGGTCTAGCCGAAGAGACCCAGTACTTC.

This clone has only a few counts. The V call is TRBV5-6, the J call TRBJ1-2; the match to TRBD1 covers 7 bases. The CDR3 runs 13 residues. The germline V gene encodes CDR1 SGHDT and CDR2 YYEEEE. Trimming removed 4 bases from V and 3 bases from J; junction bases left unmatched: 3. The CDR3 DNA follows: TGTGCCAGCAGCACAACAGGGGACTATGGCTACACCTTC. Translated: CASSTTGDYGYTF.

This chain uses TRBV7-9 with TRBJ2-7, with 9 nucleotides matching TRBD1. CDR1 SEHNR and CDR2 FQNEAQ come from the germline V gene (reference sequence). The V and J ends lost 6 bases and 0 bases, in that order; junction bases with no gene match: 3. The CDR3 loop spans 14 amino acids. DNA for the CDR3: TGTGCCAGCAGTGGGACAGGGAACTCCTACGAGCAGTACTTC. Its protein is CASSGTGNSYEQYF.

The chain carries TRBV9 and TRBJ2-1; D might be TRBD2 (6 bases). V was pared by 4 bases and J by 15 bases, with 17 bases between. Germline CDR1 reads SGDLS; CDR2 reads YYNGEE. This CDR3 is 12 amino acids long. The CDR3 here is CASSSTGGYLFF. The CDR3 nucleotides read TGTGCCAGCAGCTCCACCGGGGGATACCTGTTCTTC.

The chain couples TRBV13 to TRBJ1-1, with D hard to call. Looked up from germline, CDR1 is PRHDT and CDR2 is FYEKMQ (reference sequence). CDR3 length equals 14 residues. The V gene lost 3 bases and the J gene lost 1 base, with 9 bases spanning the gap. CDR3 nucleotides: TGTGCCAGCAGCTTCGGCAATTCGAACACTGAAGCTTTCTTT. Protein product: CASSFGNSNTEAFF.

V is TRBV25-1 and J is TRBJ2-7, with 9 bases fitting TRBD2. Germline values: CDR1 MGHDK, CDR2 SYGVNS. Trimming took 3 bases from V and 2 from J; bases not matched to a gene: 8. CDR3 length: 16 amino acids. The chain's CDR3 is CASSETIAGVPYEQYF. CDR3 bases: TGTGCCAGCAGTGAGACGATAGCGGGGGTGCCCTACGAGCAGTACTTC.

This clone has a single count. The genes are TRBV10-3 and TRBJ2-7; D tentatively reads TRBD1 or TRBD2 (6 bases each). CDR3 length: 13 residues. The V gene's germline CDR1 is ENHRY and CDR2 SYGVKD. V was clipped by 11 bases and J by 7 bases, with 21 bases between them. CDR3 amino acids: CAPSRGRRWEQYF. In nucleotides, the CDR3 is TGTGCCCCCTCCCGGGGGCGCCGGTGGGAGCAGTACTTC.

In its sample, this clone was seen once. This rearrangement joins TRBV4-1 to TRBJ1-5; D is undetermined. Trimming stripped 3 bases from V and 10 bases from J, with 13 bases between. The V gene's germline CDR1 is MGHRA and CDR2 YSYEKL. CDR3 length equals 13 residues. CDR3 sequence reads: CASSQGLWDPQHF. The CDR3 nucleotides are TGCGCCAGCAGCCAGGGCCTCTGGGATCCCCAGCATTTT.

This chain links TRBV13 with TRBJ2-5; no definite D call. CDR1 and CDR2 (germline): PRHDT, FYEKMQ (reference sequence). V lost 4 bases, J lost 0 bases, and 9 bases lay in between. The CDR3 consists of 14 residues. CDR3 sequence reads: CASSYRRYQETQYF. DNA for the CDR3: TGTGCCAGCAGCTACAGAAGGTACCAAGAGACCCAGTACTTC.

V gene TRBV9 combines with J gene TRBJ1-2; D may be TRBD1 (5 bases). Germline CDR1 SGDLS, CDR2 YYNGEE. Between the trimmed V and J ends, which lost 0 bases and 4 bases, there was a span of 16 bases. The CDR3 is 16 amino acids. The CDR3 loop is CASSVATQGPTYGYTF. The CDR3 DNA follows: TGTGCCAGCAGCGTAGCTACCCAGGGCCCTACCTATGGCTACACCTTC.

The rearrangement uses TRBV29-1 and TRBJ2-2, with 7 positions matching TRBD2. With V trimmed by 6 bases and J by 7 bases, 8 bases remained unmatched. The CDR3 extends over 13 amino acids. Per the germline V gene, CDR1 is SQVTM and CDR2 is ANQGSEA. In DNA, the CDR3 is TGCAGCGTAAAAAGCGGGATGAGCGGGGAGCTGTTTTTT. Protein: CSVKSGMSGELFF.

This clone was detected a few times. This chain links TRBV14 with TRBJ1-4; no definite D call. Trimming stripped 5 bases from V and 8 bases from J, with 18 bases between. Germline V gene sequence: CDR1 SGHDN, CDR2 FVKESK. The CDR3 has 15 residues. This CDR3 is CASSGSWGNPEKLFF. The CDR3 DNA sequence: TGTGCCAGCAGCGGAAGTTGGGGTAACCCAGAAAAACTGTTTTTT. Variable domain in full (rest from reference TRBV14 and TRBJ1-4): EAGVTQFPSHSVIEKGQTVTLRCDPISGHDNLYWYRRVMGKEIKFLLHFVKESKQDESGMPNNRFLAERTGGTYSTLKVQPAELEDSGVYFCASSGSWGNPEKLFFGSGTQLSVL.

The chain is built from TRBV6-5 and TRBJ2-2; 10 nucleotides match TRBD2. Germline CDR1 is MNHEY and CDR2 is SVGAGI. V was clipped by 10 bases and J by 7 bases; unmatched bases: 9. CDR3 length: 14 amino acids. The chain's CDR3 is CATEAGGLNGELFF. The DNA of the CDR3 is TGTGCCACTGAAGCGGGGGGGCTAAACGGGGAGCTGTTTTTT.

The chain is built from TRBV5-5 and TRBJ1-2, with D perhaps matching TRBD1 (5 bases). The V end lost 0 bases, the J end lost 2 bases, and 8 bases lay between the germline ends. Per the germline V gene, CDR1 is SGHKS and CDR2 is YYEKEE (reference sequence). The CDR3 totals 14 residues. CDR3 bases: TGTGCCAGCAGCTTGGTTGGGGGGAACTATGGCTACACCTTC. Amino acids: CASSLVGGNYGYTF.

CDR3 region: CASTAGVGNQPQHF. CDR3 nucleotides: TGTGCCAGTACCGCGGGGGTAGGCAATCAGCCCCAGCATTTT. The chain couples TRBV19 to TRBJ1-5; D may be TRBD1 (5 bases). This CDR3 spans 14 amino acids. V shed 7 bases and J shed 2 bases, with 12 bases lying between them. Germline CDR1 reads LNHDA; CDR2 reads SQIVND (reference sequence). The full variable domain, its missing parts supplied by reference TRBV19 and TRBJ1-5, is DGGITQSPKYLFRKEGQNVTLSCEQNLNHDAMYWYRQDPGQGLRLIYYSQIVNDFQKGDIAEGYSVSREKKESFPLTVTSAQKNPTAFYLCASTAGVGNQPQHFGDGTRLSIL.

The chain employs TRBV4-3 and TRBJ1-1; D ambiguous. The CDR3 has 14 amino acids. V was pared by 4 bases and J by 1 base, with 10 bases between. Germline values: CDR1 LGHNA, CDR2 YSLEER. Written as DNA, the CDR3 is TGCGCCAGCAGCCCGATCGCGGGGAACACTGAAGCTTTCTTT. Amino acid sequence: CASSPIAGNTEAFF.

The CDR3 bases are TGTGCCAGCAGCCATTATAGCTCCTACGAGCAGTACTTC. Its translation: CASSHYSSYEQYF. The V and J genes are TRBV7-9 and TRBJ2-7; no definite D call. The CDR3 loop spans 13 amino acids. Trimming removed 5 bases at V and 0 bases at J, with 8 bases between. CDR1 and CDR2 (germline): SEHNR, FQNEAQ (reference sequence).

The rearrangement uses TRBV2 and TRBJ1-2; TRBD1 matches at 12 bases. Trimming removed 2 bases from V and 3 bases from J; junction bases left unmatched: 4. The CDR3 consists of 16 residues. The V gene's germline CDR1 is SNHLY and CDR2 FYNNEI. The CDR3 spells CASSEMGQGADYGYTF. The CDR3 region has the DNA TGTGCCAGCAGTGAAATGGGACAGGGGGCGGACTATGGCTACACCTTC.

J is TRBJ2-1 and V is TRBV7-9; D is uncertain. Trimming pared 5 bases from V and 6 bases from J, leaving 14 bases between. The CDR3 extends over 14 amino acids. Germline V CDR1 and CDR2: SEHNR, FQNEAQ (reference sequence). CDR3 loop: CASSPPDPSNEQFF. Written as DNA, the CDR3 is TGTGCCAGCAGCCCACCGGATCCTTCCAATGAGCAGTTCTTC.

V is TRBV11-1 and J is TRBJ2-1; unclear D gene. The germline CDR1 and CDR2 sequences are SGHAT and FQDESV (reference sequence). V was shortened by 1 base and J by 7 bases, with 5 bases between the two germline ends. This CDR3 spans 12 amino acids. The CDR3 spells CASSLVGNEQFF. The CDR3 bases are TGTGCCAGCAGCTTAGTAGGGAATGAGCAGTTCTTC.